The 31 T cell receptor beta chains in this list originate from one sample, sequenced in a study of T cell responses to AZD1222 COVID-19 vaccine. Sequencing used immunoSEQ multiplex PCR; TCRdb keeps in-frame clones, though not all of them. The sample lists 79,000 or so clones, about 92% occurring once. Sequenced here: peripheral blood, sampled 28 days after the second AZD1222 dose. The receptors shown here come from an adult who received the AZD1222 COVID-19 vaccine.

This chain uses TRBV7-2 with TRBJ1-3, with 8 positions matching TRBD1. This CDR3 spans 18 amino acids. Per the germline V gene, CDR1 is SGHTA and CDR2 is FQGNSA. The V gene end was trimmed by 6 bases and the J gene end by 0 bases; junction bases not matched to a gene: 13. In nucleotides, the CDR3 is TGTGCCAGCAGACCCCAGGGGGCAATTATGCCCTCTGGAAACACCATATATTTT. It encodes CASRPQGAIMPSGNTIYF.

Judged by abundance, this clone is medium-sized. The chain is built from TRBV6-4 and TRBJ2-6; D remains ambiguous. V dropped 2 bases and J dropped 0 bases, with 8 bases sitting between them. Germline lookup yields CDR1 MRHNA and CDR2 SNTAGT. CDR3 length equals 16 residues. The CDR3 nucleotides read TGTGCCAGCAGTGACAGGGCTAGCTCTGGGGCCAACGTCCTGACTTTC. Its translation is CASSDRASSGANVLTF.

V gene TRBV6-5 combines with J gene TRBJ2-5, with D perhaps assigned TRBD1 or TRBD2 (5 bases each). Trimming removed 0 bases from V and 5 bases from J, with 13 bases in between. Germline V gene lookup returns CDR1 MNHEY and CDR2 SVGAGI. This CDR3 contains 15 residues. CDR3 in DNA: TGTGCCAGCAGTTACTCTCGGGGCTCGGGGGAGACCCAGTACTTC. Encoded protein: CASSYSRGSGETQYF.

Only one count was recorded for this clone. The chain recombines TRBV5-8 with TRBJ2-7; D might be TRBD1 (6 bases). The CDR3 loop spans 14 amino acids. Trimming cost V 2 bases and J 0 bases, with 9 bases left between them. In germline, CDR1 is SGHTS, CDR2 YDEGEE. The CDR3 sequence: CASSLRDTSYEQYF. In DNA, the CDR3 is TGTGCCAGCAGCTTACGGGACACCTCCTACGAGCAGTACTTC.

The chain combines TRBV6-1 with TRBJ2-7; TRBD2 matches 9 bases. V gave up 1 base and J gave up 0 bases; unmatched junction bases: 10. The CDR3 sequence is 18 residues long. In germline, CDR1 is MNHNS, CDR2 SASEGT. The CDR3 spells CASSEGLAGFSSSYEQYV. CDR3 coding DNA: TGTGCCAGCAGTGAAGGGCTAGCGGGGTTCTCAAGCTCCTACGAGCAGTACGTC.

The chain uses TRBV7-2 and TRBJ2-7; 12 bases line up with TRBD2. The CDR3 covers 15 residues. Per germline, CDR1 SGHTA and CDR2 FQGNSA. V trimming: 5 bases; J trimming: 2 bases; junction bases outside the gene matches: 4. The CDR3: CASSPGLAGTYEQYV. DNA of the CDR3: TGTGCCAGCAGCCCCGGACTAGCGGGGACCTACGAGCAGTACGTC.

The sample holds one count of this clone. CDR3 nucleotides: TGTGCCAGCAGTGAATCGAACCGCCTAAAACTGTTTTTT. This sequence encodes CASSESNRLKLFF. The V gene is TRBV6-1, the J gene TRBJ1-4; D is uncertain. CDR3 size: 13 residues. Trimming pared 2 bases from V and 10 bases from J, leaving 11 bases between. Looked up from germline, CDR1 is MNHNS and CDR2 is SASEGT.

This chain joins TRBV27 and TRBJ2-5; D unclear. Trimming removed 4 bases from V and 1 base from J, with 7 bases in between. The germline CDR1 and CDR2 sequences are MNHEY and SMNVEV (reference sequence). This CDR3 comprises 13 residues. The CDR3: CASSYNGQETQYF. The CDR3 coding sequence is TGTGCCAGCAGTTATAACGGCCAAGAGACCCAGTACTTC.

This clone was picked up one time. V usage is TRBV28 and J usage is TRBJ2-4, with TRBD1 as a possible D gene (6 bases). CDR3 length: 16 amino acids. V was clipped by 5 bases and J by 8 bases, with 22 bases between them. The germline CDR1 and CDR2 sequences are MDHEN and SYDVKM. CDR3 in DNA: TGTGCCAGCAGTCACGGACAGAGCAAAAAAGGGGACATTCAGTACTTC. Amino acids: CASSHGQSKKGDIQYF.

This clone was observed a handful of times. This sequence joins TRBV11-1 and TRBJ2-2; no reliable D call. The ends were cut back, 3 bases at V and 7 bases at J, with 9 bases in the middle. Germline-derived CDR1 and CDR2 are SGHAT and FQDESV (reference sequence). CDR3 length: 13 amino acids. CDR3 bases: TGTGCCAGCAGCTTTGTCTTTGGCGGGGAGCTGTTTTTT. This encodes CASSFVFGGELFF. The variable domain in full, completed from reference TRBV11-1 and TRBJ2-2, reads EAEVAQSPRYKITEKSQAVAFWCDPISGHATLYWYRQILGQGPELLVQFQDESVVDDSQLPKDRFSAERLKGVDSTLKIQPAELGDSAMYLCASSFVFGGELFFGEGSRLTVL.

This clone occurred once. The CDR3 protein is CASSGGGVGTDTQYF. CDR3 DNA: TGTGCCAGTAGTGGGGGGGGCGTCGGCACAGATACGCAGTATTTT. The V call is TRBV19, the J call TRBJ2-3; D might be TRBD2 (7 bases). The CDR3 length is 15 residues. V was pared by 5 bases and J by 1 base, with 13 bases between. Germline V gene lookup returns CDR1 LNHDA and CDR2 SQIVND (reference sequence).

V and J are TRBV4-1 and TRBJ1-3, with TRBD1 matching over 7 bases. Trimming at V came to 1 base and at J to 2 bases, leaving 2 bases not matched to a gene. Germline V gives CDR1 MGHRA, CDR2 YSYEKL. CDR3 size: 15 residues. DNA for the CDR3: TGCGCCAGCAGCCAAGTGGGACAGACTGGAAACACCATATATTTT. Protein sequence: CASSQVGQTGNTIYF.

This chain connects TRBV10-3 to TRBJ1-5; 7 bases match TRBD1. The V segment lost 3 bases and the J segment 2 bases; nucleotides outside the gene matches: 7. Looked up from germline, CDR1 is ENHRY and CDR2 is SYGVKD. The CDR3 is 16 amino acids. The CDR3 bases are TGTGCCATCAGTGACCGAGGGGGCGCCGGCAATCAGCCCCAGCATTTT. It specifies CAISDRGGAGNQPQHF.

The DNA of the CDR3 is TGTGCCAGCAGCTCGACCGAGGGTGGCAATGAGCAGTTCTTC. Protein sequence: CASSSTEGGNEQFF. The J gene is TRBJ2-1, the V gene TRBV7-3, with a possible D match to TRBD2 (5 bases). This CDR3 has 14 residues. The germline CDR1 and CDR2 sequences are SGHTA and FQGTGA. V was pared by 4 bases and J by 6 bases, with 13 bases between.

The rearrangement links TRBV4-1 to TRBJ2-1, with 11 bases fitting TRBD2. The J segment lost 6 bases and the V segment lost 4 bases, leaving 5 bases of the junction unmatched. The germline V gene encodes CDR1 MGHRA and CDR2 YSYEKL. CDR3 size: 15 residues. In nucleotides, the CDR3 is TGCGCCAGCAGCCTTAGCGGGGGGGTTCCCAATGAGCAGTTCTTC. Its protein product is CASSLSGGVPNEQFF.

Regarding this clone: The sample has other DNA sequences that encode this CDR3 too. This chain uses TRBV7-9 with TRBJ1-1; D call uncertain. Trimming stripped 1 base from V and 7 bases from J, with 4 bases between. This CDR3 comprises 11 residues. The germline V gene has CDR1 SEHNR and CDR2 FQNEAQ (reference sequence). This chain's CDR3 is CASSLGGEAFF. As DNA, the CDR3 is TGTGCCAGCAGCTTAGGTGGTGAAGCTTTCTTT.

The rearrangement uses TRBV19 and TRBJ2-5; perhaps D is TRBD1 or TRBD2 (5 bases each). V was trimmed by 3 bases and J by 2 bases, leaving 7 bases between them. The germline gives CDR1 LNHDA, CDR2 SQIVND (reference sequence). The CDR3 sequence is 13 residues long. Here the CDR3 reads CASSMWGQETQYF. In DNA form, the CDR3 reads TGTGCCAGTAGTATGTGGGGGCAAGAGACCCAGTACTTC. Filled out from reference TRBV19 and TRBJ2-5, the complete variable domain reads DGGITQSPKYLFRKEGQNVTLSCEQNLNHDAMYWYRQDPGQGLRLIYYSQIVNDFQKGDIAEGYSVSREKKESFPLTVTSAQKNPTAFYLCASSMWGQETQYFGPGTRLLVL.

The rearrangement joins TRBV14 to TRBJ1-6, with D uncertain. V lost 2 bases and J 0 bases, leaving 8 bases between the germline ends. The CDR3 consists of 16 residues. Germline assignment: CDR1 SGHDN and CDR2 FVKESK. The CDR3 DNA follows: TGTGCCAGCAGCCAATGGCCGAGCTCCTATAATTCACCCCTCCACTTT. Translated: CASSQWPSSYNSPLHF.

The chain uses TRBV7-6 and TRBJ2-7; 8 bases fit TRBD1. CDR1 SGHVS and CDR2 FNYEAQ come from the germline V gene. This CDR3 contains 16 residues. The trim removed 3 bases at V and 2 bases at J, leaving 9 bases unmatched. The CDR3 region is CASSLEDRDRPYEQYF. The CDR3 region has the DNA TGTGCCAGCAGCTTGGAAGACCGGGACAGGCCCTACGAGCAGTACTTC.

The V call is TRBV4-2, the J call TRBJ2-3, with 11 positions matching TRBD2. The germline gives CDR1 LGHNA, CDR2 YNFKEQ. The CDR3 consists of 17 residues. J was trimmed by 1 base and V by 3 bases; bases with no gene match: 6. CDR3 in DNA: TGTGCCAGCAGCCATACATGGACTAGCGGGCGCACAGATACGCAGTATTTT. This gives the protein CASSHTWTSGRTDTQYF.

The rearrangement uses TRBV2 and TRBJ2-7, with TRBD2 matching 12 bases. CDR3 length equals 15 residues. Per the germline V gene, CDR1 is SNHLY and CDR2 is FYNNEI. Trimming removed 4 bases from V and 4 bases from J; junction bases left unmatched: 5. DNA of the CDR3: TGTGCCAGCAGTGGCCCTAGCGGGGGGGCGTACGAGCAGTACTTC. Residues: CASSGPSGGAYEQYF.

This sequence joins TRBV12-3 or TRBV12-4 and TRBJ2-1; maybe TRBD2 (5 bases). This CDR3 is 11 amino acids long. V lost 6 bases and J 5 bases, leaving 5 bases between the germline ends. The CDR3 reads CASRTNNEQFF. The CDR3 DNA reads TGTGCCAGCAGGACTAACAATGAGCAGTTCTTC.

The genes are TRBV19 and TRBJ1-2, with 7 positions matching TRBD1. CDR3 length: 16 amino acids. The V gene end was trimmed by 6 bases and the J gene end by 0 bases; junction bases not matched to a gene: 10. In germline, CDR1 is LNHDA, CDR2 SQIVND (reference sequence). The CDR3 region is CASRDRMDGSNYGYTF. DNA for the CDR3: TGTGCCAGTAGGGACAGGATGGATGGTTCTAACTATGGCTACACCTTC.

This clone was detected only once. CDR3 loop: CASSLVPGQNTEAFF. CDR3 bases: TGTGCCAGCAGCTTGGTTCCCGGACAGAACACTGAAGCTTTCTTT. The V and J genes are TRBV5-6 and TRBJ1-1, with D perhaps TRBD1 (5 bases). Per the germline V gene, CDR1 is SGHDT and CDR2 is YYEEEE. The CDR3 covers 15 residues. V was pared by 0 bases and J by 1 base, with 10 bases between.

The gene calls are TRBV2 and TRBJ2-4; D is perhaps TRBD2 (5 bases). V shed 3 bases and J shed 11 bases, with 11 bases lying between them. The CDR3 has 12 amino acids. Germline loops: CDR1 SNHLY, CDR2 FYNNEI. The CDR3 bases are TGTGCCAGCAGTGAGAGGGAAGCGGTTCAGTACTTC. It specifies CASSEREAVQYF.

The rearrangement uses TRBV6-5 and TRBJ2-3; D unclear. Germline lookup yields CDR1 MNHEY and CDR2 SVGAGI. Trimming removed 3 bases from V and 14 bases from J, with 15 bases in between. The CDR3 contains 12 residues. The CDR3 DNA reads TGTGCCAGCAGTTATTCTGGGTCCCCGTGGTATTTT. Translating it yields CASSYSGSPWYF.

The gene calls are TRBV27 and TRBJ1-5; D remains ambiguous. Germline CDR1 and CDR2: MNHEY and SMNVEV (reference sequence). The CDR3 loop spans 13 amino acids. The germline V and J ends were trimmed by 6 bases and 10 bases, with 16 bases remaining between them. CDR3: CASSPRPDVPQHF. CDR3 sequence (DNA): TGTGCCAGCAGCCCACGGCCCGACGTACCCCAGCATTTT.

The rearrangement links TRBV10-1 to TRBJ1-6; a weak D match, TRBD1 (6 bases). The CDR3 extends over 14 amino acids. In germline, CDR1 is WNHNN, CDR2 SYGVQD (reference sequence). Trimming left V 5 bases short and J 9 bases short, with 14 bases between. CDR3 DNA: TGCGCCAGCAGTTCAGGGGTAATAGGTTCACCCCTCCACTTT. It translates to CASSSGVIGSPLHF.

J is TRBJ1-4 and V is TRBV5-4; the D is unclear. V was trimmed by 4 bases and J by 10 bases, leaving 11 bases between them. This CDR3 comprises 12 residues. The V gene's germline CDR1 is SGHNT and CDR2 YYREEE (reference sequence). DNA for the CDR3: TGTGCCAGCAGCGAGGAAGGTGTAAAACTGTTTTTT. This gives the protein CASSEEGVKLFF.

The J gene is TRBJ1-2, the V gene TRBV5-4; possible D gene TRBD1, 5 bases. The CDR3 consists of 14 residues. Between the trimmed V and J ends, which lost 7 bases and 4 bases, there was a span of 17 bases. From germline, CDR1 is SGHNT and CDR2 YYREEE (reference sequence). In nucleotides, the CDR3 is TGTGCCAGCCGTGTCACTGGGACTCCCTATGGCTACACCTTC. Amino acids: CASRVTGTPYGYTF.

The chain is built from TRBV4-2 and TRBJ2-6; possibly TRBD1 for D (5 bases). V was clipped by 4 bases and J by 2 bases, with 24 bases between them. The CDR3 has 20 residues. In germline, CDR1 is LGHNA, CDR2 YNFKEQ. CDR3 sequence reads: CASSRLRFKGRVPGANVLTF. The CDR3, as DNA: TGTGCCAGCAGCCGACTCCGGTTTAAGGGGCGCGTTCCTGGGGCCAACGTCCTGACTTTC.